Many counts were recorded for the clone carrying this TCR beta chain. This sample was taken from a study of spatial heterogeneity in lung cancer. One entry per CDR3 protein, called by TCRdb with MiXCR from the 5' RACE reads. The data hold about 38,000 distinct CDR3 sequences, with around 7.5% observed a single time. As to time point: sample taken at primary tumor resection. Material for sequencing was whole RNA from tumor, nontumor lung or frozen PBMC, left unsorted. Here the sequenced sample was PBMCs, taken at surgery. The receptor was derived from a male donor with early-stage non-small cell lung cancer.

Written as DNA, the CDR3 is TGTGCCAGCAGCTCTAGCGGGGCCCAAGAGACCCAGTACTTC. Translation: CASSSSGAQETQYF. The J gene is TRBJ2-5, the V gene TRBV7-2, with TRBD2 identical over 9 bases. The CDR3 spans 14 residues. Germline V CDR1 and CDR2: SGHTA, FQGNSA. The trim removed 4 bases at V and 1 base at J, leaving 1 base unmatched.